This note documents a single TCR beta chain sequence. This specimen comes from a study of blood T cell repertoires in COVID-19. Study background: COVID-19 samples from acute and convalescent phases originated in the United States, Italy and Spain.

This CDR3 has 13 residues. V was shortened by 2 bases and J by 7 bases, with 11 bases between the two germline ends. Germline-derived CDR1 and CDR2 are MNHEY and SVGAGI. In the authors' methods: Amplification of reference gene primers was used by the study to estimate nucleated cell counts. Clones were read by immunoSEQ multiplex PCR, and TCRdb kept only the in-frame ones, dropping some. For V, J and clone size, that table is used; D and trimming come from the DNA. The sample lists 95,000 to 100,000 clones; 85% to 95% were seen once. This clonotype originated in a man between 45 and 60 years old with active COVID-19. The sample consisted of peripheral blood. This sequence joins TRBV6-5 and TRBJ1-2; D is unclear. The CDR3 DNA reads TGTGCCAGCAGTTACAGACCGCAGGCTGGCTACACCTTC. It translates to CASSYRPQAGYTF.